The TCR beta chain described here comes from a study of OX40 agonist ivuxolimab in advanced cancers. CDR1 and CDR2 (germline): SGHRS, YFSETQ. The CDR3 sequence is 14 residues long. Trimming took off 1 base at V and 3 bases at J, with 10 bases between the two ends. Produced via immunoSEQ multiplex PCR; TCRdb's table is partial and in-frame only. The sample has tens of thousands of clones; 85% to 90% are singletons. The receptor was isolated from an adult with an advanced solid tumor such as melanoma, head and neck, liver or kidney cancer. The chain recombines TRBV5-1 with TRBJ1-2; D gene unclear. This sample comprised CD4+ or CD8+ T cells sorted from blood, obtained in a trial of the OX40 agonist ivuxolimab. CDR3 bases: TGCGCCAGCAGCTTGAATCCAGGAGACTATGGCTACACCTTC. Encoded protein: CASSLNPGDYGYTF.